This is a list of T cell receptor beta chains from one sample in a study of T cell responses to AZD1222 COVID-19 vaccine. TCRdb keeps only in-frame clones here, not all; method: immunoSEQ multiplex PCR. In the table there are roughly 190,000 clones, roughly 90% of which are singletons. This material consisted of peripheral blood, taken 28 days after the second AZD1222 dose. The source is an adult who received the AZD1222 COVID-19 vaccine. CDR3s include the opening cysteine and the closing phenylalanine or tryptophan. D genes are given only for firm matches. For some rows the clone size is stated as once, few or many, or as a class when expanded; others skip it.

j_call: TRBJ2-3; d_call: .; clone_size: .; v_call: TRBV6-5; cdr3_aa: CASSSLPGTDTQYF; cdr3_nt: TGTGCCAGCAGTTCCCTCCCGGGCACAGATACGCAGTATTTT
j_call: TRBJ2-1; d_call: .; clone_size: once; v_call: TRBV5-1; cdr3_aa: CASREGMSTEQFF; cdr3_nt: TGCGCCAGCAGGGAGGGGATGTCCACTGAGCAGTTCTTC
j_call: TRBJ2-5; d_call: .; clone_size: .; v_call: TRBV6-5; cdr3_aa: CASSYSVLADETQYF; cdr3_nt: TGTGCCAGCAGTTACTCGGTACTAGCTGATGAGACCCAGTACTTC
j_call: TRBJ2-1; d_call: .; clone_size: .; v_call: TRBV5-4; cdr3_aa: CASSSNSISGYEQFF; cdr3_nt: TGTGCCAGCAGCTCCAACAGCATCTCGGGCTATGAGCAGTTCTTC
j_call: TRBJ2-1; d_call: TRBD2; clone_size: .; v_call: TRBV7-9; cdr3_aa: CASTRGLAGGNEQFF; cdr3_nt: TGTGCCAGCACCCGGGGACTAGCGGGAGGAAATGAGCAGTTCTTC
j_call: TRBJ2-7; d_call: TRBD2; clone_size: .; v_call: TRBV4-2; cdr3_aa: CASSTTSGYEQYF; cdr3_nt: TGTGCCAGCAGCACGACTAGCGGCTACGAGCAGTACTTC
j_call: TRBJ2-5; d_call: .; clone_size: .; v_call: TRBV14; cdr3_aa: CASSRRRQETQYF; cdr3_nt: TGTGCCAGCAGCCGACGACGGCAAGAGACCCAGTACTTC
j_call: TRBJ2-7; d_call: .; clone_size: .; v_call: TRBV21-1; cdr3_aa: CASSQILAGGGDSYEQYF; cdr3_nt: TGTGCCAGCAGCCAGATACTAGCGGGAGGGGGAGATTCCTACGAGCAGTACTTC
j_call: TRBJ1-4; d_call: .; clone_size: .; v_call: TRBV27; cdr3_aa: CASSLAGAGVKEKLFF; cdr3_nt: TGTGCCAGCAGTTTAGCGGGGGCAGGGGTGAAGGAAAAACTGTTTTTT
j_call: TRBJ2-2; d_call: .; clone_size: .; v_call: TRBV5-1; cdr3_aa: CASSLARLFGELFF; cdr3_nt: TGCGCCAGCAGCTTGGCGCGTTTGTTCGGGGAGCTGTTTTTT
j_call: TRBJ2-5; d_call: TRBD2; clone_size: .; v_call: TRBV5-1; cdr3_aa: CASSLLVAGVQETQYF; cdr3_nt: TGCGCCAGCAGCTTGTTGGTAGCGGGAGTTCAAGAGACCCAGTACTTC
j_call: TRBJ1-1; d_call: .; clone_size: .; v_call: TRBV27; cdr3_aa: CASSLSLNTEAFF; cdr3_nt: TGTGCCAGCAGTTTATCTCTGAACACTGAAGCTTTCTTT
j_call: TRBJ2-3; d_call: .; clone_size: .; v_call: TRBV24-1; cdr3_aa: CATSDLPGRRPPSTDTQYF; cdr3_nt: TGTGCCACCAGTGATTTGCCCGGGAGAAGACCCCCTAGCACAGATACGCAGTATTTT
j_call: TRBJ1-2; d_call: .; clone_size: .; v_call: TRBV6-2/TRBV6-3; cdr3_aa: CASSQQEGYGYTF; cdr3_nt: TGTGCCAGCAGTCAACAGGAGGGGTATGGCTACACCTTC
j_call: TRBJ2-1; d_call: .; clone_size: .; v_call: TRBV24-1; cdr3_aa: CATSGGSSYNEQFF; cdr3_nt: TGTGCCACCAGTGGTGGAAGCTCCTACAATGAGCAGTTCTTC
j_call: TRBJ2-7; d_call: TRBD1; clone_size: .; v_call: TRBV6-5; cdr3_aa: CASSGQGFVYEQYF; cdr3_nt: TGTGCCAGCAGCGGACAGGGGTTTGTCTACGAGCAGTACTTC
j_call: TRBJ2-7; d_call: TRBD2; clone_size: .; v_call: TRBV7-2; cdr3_aa: CASSWREGREQYF; cdr3_nt: TGTGCCAGCAGCTGGAGGGAGGGTCGCGAGCAGTACTTC
j_call: TRBJ2-7; d_call: .; clone_size: .; v_call: TRBV11-1; cdr3_aa: CASSLDAGEQYF; cdr3_nt: TGTGCCAGCAGCTTAGATGCGGGAGAGCAGTACTTC
j_call: TRBJ1-1; d_call: .; clone_size: once; v_call: TRBV2; cdr3_aa: CASSGTVNTEAFF; cdr3_nt: TGTGCCAGCAGTGGAACGGTGAACACTGAAGCTTTCTTT
j_call: TRBJ2-7; d_call: .; clone_size: .; v_call: TRBV6-5; cdr3_aa: CASSTYYEQYF; cdr3_nt: TGTGCCAGCAGTACTTACTACGAGCAGTACTTC
j_call: TRBJ2-7; d_call: .; clone_size: .; v_call: TRBV10-2; cdr3_aa: CASSEDGYEQYF; cdr3_nt: TGCGCCAGCAGTGAGGACGGCTACGAGCAGTACTTC
j_call: TRBJ2-1; d_call: .; clone_size: .; v_call: TRBV5-1; cdr3_aa: CASSLGPGVNEQFF; cdr3_nt: TGCGCCAGCAGCTTGGGGCCGGGAGTAAATGAGCAGTTCTTC
j_call: TRBJ1-2; d_call: .; clone_size: .; v_call: TRBV11-2; cdr3_aa: CASRLLGTMDGYTF; cdr3_nt: TGTGCCAGCAGGCTCCTGGGGACAATGGATGGCTACACCTTC
j_call: TRBJ2-5; d_call: .; clone_size: once; v_call: TRBV25-1; cdr3_aa: CASSELSVETQYF; cdr3_nt: TGTGCCAGCAGTGAACTGTCCGTGGAGACCCAGTACTTC
j_call: TRBJ2-5; d_call: .; clone_size: .; v_call: TRBV28; cdr3_aa: CASSFARAPRETQYF; cdr3_nt: TGTGCCAGCAGTTTCGCGCGGGCTCCGAGAGAGACCCAGTACTTC
j_call: TRBJ2-7; d_call: .; clone_size: .; v_call: TRBV24-1; cdr3_aa: CATSDWGKGVYEQYF; cdr3_nt: TGTGCCACCAGTGATTGGGGGAAAGGGGTCTACGAGCAGTACTTC
j_call: TRBJ1-5; d_call: TRBD1; clone_size: .; v_call: TRBV7-8; cdr3_aa: CASSLARGPTRIQPQHF; cdr3_nt: TGTGCCAGCAGCTTAGCCAGGGGGCCTACTAGGATTCAGCCCCAGCATTTT
j_call: TRBJ1-6; d_call: .; clone_size: few; v_call: TRBV28; cdr3_aa: CASRTRGPGNSPLHF; cdr3_nt: TGTGCCAGCCGGACCCGGGGGCCGGGGAATTCACCCCTCCACTTT
j_call: TRBJ1-5; d_call: .; clone_size: .; v_call: TRBV20-1; cdr3_aa: CSALLPPSQHF; cdr3_nt: TGCAGTGCGCTCCTACCCCCGTCCCAGCATTTT
j_call: TRBJ1-5; d_call: .; clone_size: .; v_call: TRBV7-9; cdr3_aa: CASSNGGSQPQHF; cdr3_nt: TGTGCCAGCAGCAATGGGGGTTCTCAGCCCCAGCATTTT
j_call: TRBJ1-2; d_call: .; clone_size: .; v_call: TRBV29-1; cdr3_aa: CSIWGGEGYTF; cdr3_nt: TGCAGCATCTGGGGAGGGGAAGGCTACACCTTC
j_call: TRBJ1-5; d_call: .; clone_size: .; v_call: TRBV6-2/TRBV6-3; cdr3_aa: CASSRQNSNQPQHF; cdr3_nt: TGTGCCAGCAGTCGACAAAATAGCAATCAGCCCCAGCATTTT
j_call: TRBJ1-4; d_call: .; clone_size: .; v_call: TRBV19; cdr3_aa: CASKRTGATNEKLFF; cdr3_nt: TGTGCCAGTAAGCGAACGGGCGCAACTAATGAAAAACTGTTTTTT
j_call: TRBJ1-1; d_call: .; clone_size: .; v_call: TRBV5-4; cdr3_aa: CASSLTSANTEAFF; cdr3_nt: TGTGCCAGCAGCCTCACGTCGGCGAACACTGAAGCTTTCTTT
j_call: TRBJ2-7; d_call: .; clone_size: .; v_call: TRBV12-1; cdr3_aa: CASSSSRVRAYEQYF; cdr3_nt: TGTGCCAGCAGCTCAAGCAGGGTAAGGGCCTACGAGCAGTACTTC
j_call: TRBJ1-1; d_call: .; clone_size: .; v_call: TRBV11-2; cdr3_aa: CASSLAMGLNTEAFF; cdr3_nt: TGTGCCAGCAGCTTAGCAATGGGGCTGAACACTGAAGCTTTCTTT
j_call: TRBJ2-3; d_call: TRBD2; clone_size: .; v_call: TRBV27; cdr3_aa: CASSRKGGLAASTDTQYF; cdr3_nt: TGTGCCAGCAGCCGGAAGGGTGGGCTAGCGGCTAGCACAGATACGCAGTATTTT
j_call: TRBJ2-7; d_call: TRBD1; clone_size: .; v_call: TRBV11-2; cdr3_aa: CASSTRGGRGLGYEQYF; cdr3_nt: TGTGCCAGCAGCACCAGGGGTGGCAGGGGGCTGGGGTACGAGCAGTACTTC
j_call: TRBJ2-7; d_call: .; clone_size: .; v_call: TRBV19; cdr3_aa: CASSFDMTYEQYF; cdr3_nt: TGTGCCAGTAGCTTCGACATGACCTACGAGCAGTACTTC
j_call: TRBJ1-3; d_call: .; clone_size: .; v_call: TRBV27; cdr3_aa: CASSPGGPRNTIYF; cdr3_nt: TGTGCCAGCAGCCCCGGGGGGCCGCGAAACACCATATATTTT
j_call: TRBJ2-7; d_call: TRBD1; clone_size: .; v_call: TRBV28; cdr3_aa: CASSARQGPSYEQYF; cdr3_nt: TGTGCCAGCAGTGCCCGACAGGGACCCTCCTACGAGCAGTACTTC
j_call: TRBJ2-1; d_call: .; clone_size: .; v_call: TRBV4-2; cdr3_aa: CASSQELARAEQFF; cdr3_nt: TGTGCCAGCAGCCAAGAACTAGCTAGGGCTGAGCAGTTCTTC
j_call: TRBJ1-5; d_call: TRBD1; clone_size: .; v_call: TRBV2; cdr3_aa: CASRTGDVGAQPQHF; cdr3_nt: TGTGCCAGCAGAACAGGGGACGTTGGGGCTCAGCCCCAGCATTTT
j_call: TRBJ2-5; d_call: .; clone_size: .; v_call: TRBV9; cdr3_aa: CASSVATQKETQYF; cdr3_nt: TGTGCCAGCAGCGTAGCTACGCAGAAAGAGACCCAGTACTTC
j_call: TRBJ1-1; d_call: TRBD1; clone_size: .; v_call: TRBV14; cdr3_aa: CASSSRQGYTEAFF; cdr3_nt: TGTGCCAGCAGCTCGAGACAGGGGTACACTGAAGCTTTCTTT
j_call: TRBJ1-3; d_call: .; clone_size: .; v_call: TRBV2; cdr3_aa: CARGGSQGNTIYF; cdr3_nt: TGTGCCAGGGGGGGATCACAGGGAAACACCATATATTTT